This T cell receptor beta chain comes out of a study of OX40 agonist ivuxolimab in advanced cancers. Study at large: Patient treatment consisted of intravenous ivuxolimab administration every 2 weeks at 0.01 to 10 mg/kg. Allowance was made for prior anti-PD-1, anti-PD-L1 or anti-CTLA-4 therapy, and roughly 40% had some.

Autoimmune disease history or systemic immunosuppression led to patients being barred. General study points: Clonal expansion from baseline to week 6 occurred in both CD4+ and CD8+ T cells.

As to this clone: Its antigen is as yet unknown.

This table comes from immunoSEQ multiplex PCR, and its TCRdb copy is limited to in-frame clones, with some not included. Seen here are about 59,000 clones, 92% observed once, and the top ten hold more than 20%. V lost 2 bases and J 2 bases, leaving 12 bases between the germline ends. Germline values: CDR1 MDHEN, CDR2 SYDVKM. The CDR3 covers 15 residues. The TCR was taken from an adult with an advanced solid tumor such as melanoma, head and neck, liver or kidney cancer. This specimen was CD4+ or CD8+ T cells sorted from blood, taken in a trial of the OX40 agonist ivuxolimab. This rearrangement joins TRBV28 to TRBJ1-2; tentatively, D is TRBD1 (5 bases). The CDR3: CASSLTGQGNYGYTF. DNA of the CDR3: TGTGCCAGCAGTTTAACGGGGCAGGGCAACTATGGCTACACCTTC.